A single T cell receptor (beta chain) is shown here with its context. Its specificity is unknown. This entry belongs to a study of cytomegalovirus exposure and HLA in healthy donors. Across the whole study: Of a few hundred genotyped donors, roughly 80% grouped in the Caucasian-associated ancestry cluster.

13 Jbeta primers and 60 Vbeta primers were used for the PCR. Assay: immunoSEQ multiplex PCR; the TCRdb copy retains only in-frame clones and omits some. The data contain 120,000 or so clones, about 80% of them singletons. Study conclusions and caveats: Altogether, some 170 TCR beta chains were recorded as cytomegalovirus-associated. Among donors in an Asian-associated ancestry cluster, a later analysis reportedly found fewer N-insertions than the roughly 700-donor mean.

The CDR3 consists of 16 residues. Trimming took 5 bases from V and 4 from J; bases not matched to a gene: 12. Germline V gene sequence: CDR1 SSHAT, CDR2 FNYEAQ (reference sequence). The chain couples TRBV7-7 to TRBJ2-3; 7 bases are a match to TRBD1. Sequencing was carried out using PBMCs. The receptor was isolated from a male donor in good health and CMV-seronegative. The CDR3 is CASSQRTGVYADTQYF. The CDR3 DNA reads TGTGCCAGCAGCCAGAGAACAGGGGTTTACGCAGATACGCAGTATTTT.